Presented here are 20 T cell receptor beta chains from one specimen sequenced in a study of cytomegalovirus exposure and HLA in healthy donors (dated by TCRdb to the late 2010s). To prepare the library, the immunoSEQ multiplex PCR assay was applied. The multiplex PCR relied on a mix of 60 forward primers for TCR Vbeta segments and 13 reverse primers for TCR Jbeta segments. Drawn from immuneACCESS, this table holds only the in-frame rearrangements with V and J called that TCRdb kept. Clones are partly lost; checked studies trace under half to an unresolved V gene and leave the rest unexplained. The sample includes approximately 140,000 clones, with 75% to 85% observed a single time. The top ten hold around 3.2% of the sample. Specimen: PBMCs. These receptor sequences come from a human donor in good health.

This clone was counted a single time. The chain uses TRBV19 and TRBJ1-5; the D is unclear. Trimming removed 3 bases at V and 5 bases at J, with 20 bases between. The CDR3 runs to 17 residues. Germline assignment: CDR1 LNHDA and CDR2 SQIVND (reference sequence). The CDR3 is CASSISPGPPRDQPQHF. CDR3 coding DNA: TGTGCCAGTAGTATCAGCCCCGGGCCCCCGAGGGATCAGCCCCAGCATTTT.

This clone appeared a few times. The rearrangement links TRBV6-1 to TRBJ1-2; 7 nucleotides align to TRBD1. Losses at the gene ends were 1 base for V and 7 bases for J; bases not matched to a gene: 15. Germline V gene lookup returns CDR1 MNHNS and CDR2 SASEGT. This CDR3 is 17 amino acids long. In DNA form, the CDR3 reads TGTGCCAGCAGTGAAGGAATGTGGGAGACAGGGCGAGTTGGCTACACCTTC. This codes for CASSEGMWETGRVGYTF.

The chain links TRBV10-3 to TRBJ2-5; TRBD2 agrees at 9 bases. The ends lost 3 bases at V and 6 bases at J; junction bases unmatched: 8. CDR3 length: 15 residues. Germline V gives CDR1 ENHRY, CDR2 SYGVKD. This CDR3 is CAISDGGRAGKTQYF. CDR3 nucleotides: TGTGCCATCAGTGACGGCGGGAGGGCCGGGAAGACCCAGTACTTC.

This chain connects TRBV5-6 to TRBJ1-2, with TRBD1 matching over 7 bases. J lost 4 bases, V lost 8 bases, and 11 bases had no gene match. This CDR3 is 14 amino acids long. Germline V lookup: CDR1 SGHDT, CDR2 YYEEEE. The CDR3 protein is CASSYRDSSYGYTF. The CDR3 DNA reads as TGTGCCAGTTCTTACCGGGACAGTTCCTATGGCTACACCTTC.

This clone has just a few counts. V is TRBV5-6 and J is TRBJ2-1; D is uncertain. V gave up 6 bases and J gave up 4 bases, with 11 bases separating them. The CDR3 is 13 amino acids. Germline V gene sequence: CDR1 SGHDT, CDR2 YYEEEE. The CDR3 spells CASNSNRYNEQFF. DNA of the CDR3: TGTGCCAGCAACTCGAACAGATACAATGAGCAGTTCTTC.

The rearrangement joins TRBV7-9 to TRBJ1-1; D uncertain. V lost 6 bases to trimming and J lost 3 bases, with 17 bases between them. Germline V gives CDR1 SEHNR, CDR2 FQNEAQ (reference sequence). CDR3 size: 15 residues. The CDR3 nucleotides are TGTGCCAGCAGACCCTCGGAACAGCCATACACTGAAGCTTTCTTT. Translating it yields CASRPSEQPYTEAFF.

V is TRBV4-3 and J is TRBJ1-2; 10 bases are shared with TRBD1. After removal of 3 bases from V and 5 bases from J, the junction contained 6 bases not matched to a gene. The CDR3 runs 15 residues. CDR1 LGHNA and CDR2 YSLEER come from the germline V gene. The CDR3 DNA reads TGCGCCAGCAGCCATACCGGGACAGGGGATTATGGCTACACCTTC. Its protein is CASSHTGTGDYGYTF.

The chain is built from TRBV4-2 and TRBJ1-2, with TRBD1 matching 7 bases. This CDR3 is 16 amino acids long. Unmatched junction bases numbered 9, after V lost 0 bases and J lost 5 bases. Looked up from germline, CDR1 is LGHNA and CDR2 is YNFKEQ. CDR3 coding DNA: TGTGCCAGCAGCCAAGAAATACAGGGGAAAGGGTATGGCTACACCTTC. Translating it yields CASSQEIQGKGYGYTF.

The gene calls are TRBV28 and TRBJ1-6; 9 bases agree with TRBD1. The CDR3 has 15 amino acids. V trimming: 6 bases; J trimming: 9 bases; junction bases outside the gene matches: 9. The germline V gene encodes CDR1 MDHEN and CDR2 SYDVKM. CDR3 region: CASSLGQGYRSPLHF. Written as DNA, the CDR3 is TGTGCCAGCAGCTTAGGACAGGGGTATCGTTCACCCCTCCACTTT. The variable domain in full, with the rest retrieved from reference TRBV28 and TRBJ1-6, is DVKVTQSSRYLVKRTGEKVFLECVQDMDHENMFWYRQDPGLGLRLIYFSYDVKMKEKGDIPEGYSVSREKKERFSLILESASTNQTSMYLCASSLGQGYRSPLHFGNGTRLTVT.

The genes are TRBV21-1 and TRBJ1-1. TRBV21-1 represents a pseudogene. This CDR3 region has 15 residues. CDR3 sequence (DNA): TGTGCCAGCAGCAAAAGCCGGAGGGCGAACACTGAAGCTTTCTTT. This codes for CASSKSRRANTEAFF.

This clone was found once. The rearrangement links TRBV28 to TRBJ2-7; a weak D match, TRBD1 (5 bases). This CDR3 has 11 amino acids. The germline V and J ends were trimmed by 6 bases and 5 bases, with 8 bases remaining between them. CDR1 is MDHEN and CDR2 is SYDVKM in the germline V gene. CDR3 DNA: TGTGCCAGCAGCTCGGACAACGAGCAGTACTTC. It specifies CASSSDNEQYF. The variable domain in full, completed from reference TRBV28 and TRBJ2-7, reads DVKVTQSSRYLVKRTGEKVFLECVQDMDHENMFWYRQDPGLGLRLIYFSYDVKMKEKGDIPEGYSVSREKKERFSLILESASTNQTSMYLCASSSDNEQYFGPGTRLTVT.

The chain is built from TRBV5-1 and TRBJ1-3; TRBD1 matches 7 bases. Germline V lookup: CDR1 SGHRS, CDR2 YFSETQ. The V gene end was trimmed by 3 bases and the J gene end by 3 bases; junction bases not matched to a gene: 6. The CDR3 sequence is 15 residues long. CDR3 in amino acids: CASSSRTGDGNTIYF. As DNA, the CDR3 is TGCGCCAGCAGCTCCAGAACAGGGGATGGAAACACCATATATTTT.

The chain joins TRBV6-1 to TRBJ1-1; no firm D call. Trimming shortened V by 7 bases and J by 1 base, and 10 bases separated the two germline ends. The germline V gene has CDR1 MNHNS and CDR2 SASEGT. The CDR3 has 13 residues. The CDR3 spells CASNQTPNTEAFF. CDR3 nucleotide sequence: TGTGCCAGCAACCAGACACCGAACACTGAAGCTTTCTTT.

The rearrangement uses TRBV4-1 and TRBJ1-2, with 9 bases that match TRBD1. The CDR3 contains 15 residues. V lost 4 bases to trimming and J lost 5 bases; unmatched junction nucleotides: 8. The V gene's germline CDR1 is MGHRA and CDR2 YSYEKL. The CDR3 DNA is TGCGCCAGCAGCCCCTTCGAACAGGGGGCGTATGGCTACACCTTC. The encoded protein is CASSPFEQGAYGYTF.

The rearrangement links TRBV2 to TRBJ1-5; the D is unclear. The CDR3 consists of 14 residues. The germline gives CDR1 SNHLY, CDR2 FYNNEI. The V and J ends lost 7 bases and 2 bases respectively, with 12 bases between them. The CDR3 sequence: CASTNGLGNQPQHF. Written as DNA, the CDR3 is TGTGCCAGCACAAATGGACTCGGCAATCAGCCCCAGCATTTT.

V usage is TRBV4-1 and J usage is TRBJ2-6; a weak D match, TRBD1 (5 bases). In germline, CDR1 is MGHRA, CDR2 YSYEKL. This CDR3 has 19 residues. Between the trimmed V and J ends, which lost 0 bases and 0 bases, there was a span of 15 bases. The CDR3 DNA reads as TGCGCCAGCAGCCAAGAAGTTGGCGGACAAGTCTCTGGGGCCAACGTCCTGACTTTC. Translated: CASSQEVGGQVSGANVLTF.

The V gene is TRBV2, the J gene TRBJ2-2; tentatively, D is TRBD2 (5 bases). CDR1 SNHLY and CDR2 FYNNEI come from the germline V gene. V was trimmed by 2 bases and J by 3 bases, leaving 10 bases between them. The length of the CDR3 is 15 residues. CDR3 in DNA: TGTGCCAGCAGTGAATCGGGGTTTGACACCGGGGAGCTGTTTTTT. It encodes CASSESGFDTGELFF.

V gene TRBV4-1 combines with J gene TRBJ2-1; weak D call: TRBD1 (6 bases). This CDR3 is built from 13 residues. Per the germline V gene, CDR1 is MGHRA and CDR2 is YSYEKL. The ends were cut back, 6 bases at V and 8 bases at J, with 14 bases in the middle. The CDR3 here is CASRPTGGYEQFF. CDR3 nucleotides: TGCGCCAGCAGACCGACAGGAGGATATGAGCAGTTCTTC.

The genes are TRBV28 and TRBJ2-7, with 9 nucleotides matching TRBD1. After removal of 7 bases from V and 6 bases from J, the junction contained 10 bases not matched to a gene. The CDR3 has 14 residues. Germline values: CDR1 MDHEN, CDR2 SYDVKM. The CDR3 nucleotides read TGTGCCAGCACCTCCGGGACAGGGATTGCCGAGCAGTACTTC. Its protein is CASTSGTGIAEQYF.

The chain couples TRBV4-1 to TRBJ1-2, with D perhaps TRBD1 (5 bases). V was pared by 0 bases and J by 2 bases, with 22 bases between. From germline, CDR1 is MGHRA and CDR2 YSYEKL. The CDR3 is 19 amino acids. The DNA for the CDR3 is TGCGCCAGCAGCCAAGAAGCGGGGCCGGGAGCCCGAGCCAACTATGGCTACACCTTC. Translating gives CASSQEAGPGARANYGYTF.